This T cell receptor beta chain was obtained from a study of T-cell memory formation after mild COVID-19 (dated by TCRdb to about 2021). In the study overall: TCR sequence clusters from the two donors were largely donor specific. The cohort was made up of two young adult volunteers, one female and one male, who were previously healthy. In two donors, T-cell clones that expanded and contracted after mild COVID-19 were followed by sequencing TCRalpha and TCRbeta repertoires longitudinally. What the authors observed across the whole study: Clones that contracted from day 15 to 85 showed balanced CD4/CD8 phenotypes, whereas a second wave of clones that expanded from day 15 to 37 leaned towards CD4+. Only a couple of mild cases were covered in the study, and larger cohorts including severe cases with pre-infection samples were considered necessary. The detection of some responding clones in pre-infection memory suggests that pre-existing cross-reactive memory T cells joined the SARS-CoV-2 response. Contracting CD4+ clones were located mainly in the CM and EM memory subsets, whereas CD8+ clones were found to be enriched in EMRA. The second-wave clones that peaked on day 37 were not confirmed to be SARS-CoV-2 specific.

Taken from cysteine to phenylalanine, the CDR3 has 16 residues. Of the read, only the CDR3 DNA is kept; its 48 bases are in frame from base 1. V trim: 2 bases; J trim: 8 bases; unmatched bases: 11. CDR1 SGHTA and CDR2 FQGNSA are derived from the germline V gene. In its sample, this clonotype was seen a few times. It has no known antigen specificity. Per-base quality was not reported, and no clone a single base away is much larger than it. PBMCs were isolated by Ficoll-Paque density gradient centrifugation. Reads for this sample came from an Illumina NovaSeq 6000. TCRalpha and TCRbeta cDNA libraries were built by 5'RACE with constant-segment primers, adding sample barcodes and unique molecular identifiers. Trizol reagent was used to extract RNA from every sample. Library amplification was performed in two PCR steps, and a second sample barcode and Illumina TruSeq adapters were introduced in the second step. The libraries were sequenced on an Illumina NovaSeq using 2 x 150 bp paired-end reads. The paper's data handling went like this. With migec v1.2.7, reads were demultiplexed and then collapsed into UMI-guided consensus sequences. With mixcr v2.1.11, UMI consensuses were aligned to TRA and TRB V and J templates and assembled into clonotypes. A clonotype was counted as expanded or contracted only if both edgeR and NoisET called the change significant, with noise models trained on biological replicates. edgeR calls used a false discovery rate-adjusted p below 0.01 and a log2 fold-change threshold of 1. PCA with hierarchical clustering of max-normalized trajectories of the 1000 most abundant clonotypes was used as exploratory dynamics analysis. The CD4 or CD8 phenotype of responding clones was assigned using the separately sequenced CD4+ and CD8+ repertoires. The public sequencing data were trimmed at Q25 with fastp and processed into clonotypes with MiXCR by TCRdb, which kept only in-frame beta chains. Here each entry gathers all rows of one CDR3 protein and keeps the most common genes and DNA. Clone size and V and J calls follow TCRdb, not the original study. The sample contains some 280,000 distinct CDR3 sequences, about a sixth of them found a single time. The biggest ten clones account for roughly 24% of the sample.

Recombination linked TRBV7-2 to TRBJ2-3; 9 central nucleotides agree with TRBD2. The sequenced material came from PBMCs or a T cell subset sorted from them (not recorded which). The sequence derives from a man aged 18 to 29 who had mild COVID-19 (a few samples of this study predate the infection). The sample titles of this study are shuffled in the database, so cell type and time point are left out; the donor was told from shared clones. The CDR3 in this case is CASSLQYAGGQGTQYF. Read as DNA, the sequence is TGTGCCAGCAGCTTACAATACGCGGGGGGGCAAGGTACGCAGTATTTT. The entire variable domain, with the stretches around the CDR3 drawn from the reference TRBV7-2 and TRBJ2-3 proteins, is GAGVSQSPSNKVTEKGKDVELRCDPISGHTALYWYRQSLGQGLEFLIYFQGNSAPDKSGLPSDRFSAERTGGSVSTLTIQRTQQEDSAVYLCASSLQYAGGQGTQYFGPGTRLTVL.